A single sample is the source of the 13 T cell receptor beta chains below, sequenced in a study of blood T cells in healthy people across ages. A second PCR, run for about 7 to 11 cycles, used a sample-barcoded 5' primer plus a J-beta primer mix. Via MiXCR, TCRdb re-called the 5' RACE reads, giving one row per CDR3 protein. The sample holds 630,000 or so distinct CDR3 sequences, roughly 30% seen once. The specimen was blood. The receptors come from a woman over 75 in good health.

This sequence joins TRBV27 and TRBJ2-3; tentatively, D is TRBD1 or TRBD2 (5 bases each). Trimming shortened V by 0 bases and J by 2 bases, and 12 bases separated the two germline ends. The CDR3 loop spans 16 amino acids. Germline loops: CDR1 MNHEY, CDR2 SMNVEV (reference sequence). The CDR3 coding sequence is TGTGCCAGCAGTTTATCAAATGGAGGACACACAGATACGCAGTATTTT. This sequence encodes CASSLSNGGHTDTQYF.

The rearrangement uses TRBV7-2 and TRBJ1-4; TRBD1 matches at 10 bases. CDR1 and CDR2 (germline): SGHTA, FQGNSA. CDR3 length: 17 residues. After removal of 5 bases from V and 2 bases from J, the junction contained 8 bases not matched to a gene. The CDR3 here is CASSPGDRGMTNEKLFF. The CDR3, as DNA: TGTGCCAGCAGCCCAGGGGACAGGGGAATGACTAATGAAAAACTGTTTTTT.

The chain has TRBV11-2 and TRBJ2-4, with 11 bases fitting TRBD2. Losses at the gene ends were 2 bases for V and 0 bases for J; bases not matched to a gene: 6. The length of the CDR3 is 18 residues. Germline CDR1 is SGHAT and CDR2 is FQNNGV. The CDR3 here is CASSLISGRVGAKNIQYF. The CDR3 DNA is TGTGCCAGCAGCTTAATTAGCGGGAGGGTTGGAGCCAAAAACATTCAGTACTTC.

On this clonotype itself: A clone one base away is much larger, so this may be a read error. This rearrangement joins TRBV6-1 to TRBJ1-6, with 7 nucleotides matching TRBD1. Germline CDR1 reads MNHNS; CDR2 reads SASEGT. This CDR3 comprises 16 residues. The CDR3 loop reads CACSEEAGQSNSPLHF. CDR3 bases: TGTGCCTGCAGTGAAGAGGCGGGACAGAGTAATTCACCCCTCCACTTT.

This clonotype was recorded at least ten times. The rearrangement uses TRBV7-2 and TRBJ2-1; 8 nucleotides agree with TRBD2. CDR1 SGHTA and CDR2 FQGNSA come from the germline V gene. V lost 1 base to trimming and J lost 6 bases; unmatched junction nucleotides: 5. The CDR3 runs to 15 residues. CDR3 DNA: TGTGCCAGCAGCTTAGTCGGCCGGGGGGGCAATGAGCAGTTCTTC. It yields the protein CASSLVGRGGNEQFF. Combining the CDR3 with reference TRBV7-2 and TRBJ2-1 gives the whole variable domain GAGVSQSPSNKVTEKGKDVELRCDPISGHTALYWYRQSLGQGLEFLIYFQGNSAPDKSGLPSDRFSAERTGGSVSTLTIQRTQQEDSAVYLCASSLVGRGGNEQFFGPGTRLTVL.

Points on this clonotype: Relative to the germline gene, one junction end is altered; a read error may explain this. CDR3 protein: CANSPVGYGYTF. The CDR3 nucleotides are TGTGCCAACAGCCCGGTGGGGTATGGCTACACCTTC. The chain joins TRBV5-6 to TRBJ1-2; D is ambiguous. CDR3 length: 12 residues. The germline V gene encodes CDR1 SGHDT and CDR2 YYEEEE.

A remark on this clonotype: This could be a read error, since a much larger clone is one nucleotide away. V and J are TRBV29-1 and TRBJ2-1; possibly TRBD2 for D (5 bases). This CDR3 is 12 amino acids long. CDR1 is SQVTM and CDR2 is ANQGSEA in the germline V gene. V lost 8 bases to trimming and J lost 7 bases, with 15 bases between them. The CDR3 coding sequence is TGCAGCTTGGGCGGGTTAGGGAATGAGCAGTTCTTC. Amino acids: CSLGGLGNEQFF.

This clonotype was seen ten or more times. CDR3 DNA sequence: TGTGCCAGCAGCCGTAGAGGGACAGGGGGCTCAGCAGATACGCAGTATTTT. It is translated as CASSRRGTGGSADTQYF. V gene TRBV7-2 combines with J gene TRBJ2-3; 12 bases line up with TRBD1. Trimming cost V 5 bases and J 4 bases; bases outside gene matches: 10. From germline, CDR1 is SGHTA and CDR2 FQGNSA. CDR3 size: 17 residues.

This clonotype was counted at least ten times. The rearrangement links TRBV27 to TRBJ2-1, with 8 bases matching TRBD1. CDR3 length: 16 amino acids. Germline V gene data show CDR1 as MNHEY and CDR2 as SMNVEV (reference sequence). V shed 2 bases and J 4 bases; nucleotides not matched to a gene: 7. CDR3 sequence: CASSLAAGGKYNEQFF. Written as DNA, the CDR3 is TGTGCCAGCAGTTTAGCTGCAGGGGGCAAATACAATGAGCAGTTCTTC.

This clonotype was seen repeatedly, ten times or more. CDR3 in amino acids: CASSSLGEGTVYGYTF. The CDR3 DNA reads TGTGCCAGCAGCTCGCTCGGGGAGGGGACGGTTTATGGCTACACCTTC. The chain links TRBV7-9 to TRBJ1-2; D is possibly TRBD1 (5 bases). CDR3 size: 16 residues. Between the trimmed V and J ends, which lost 4 bases and 5 bases, there was a span of 20 bases. The V gene's germline CDR1 is SEHNR and CDR2 FQNEAQ (reference sequence).

The chain joins TRBV19 to TRBJ1-5; 8 positions match TRBD1. The CDR3 is made up of 16 amino acids. The germline V gene encodes CDR1 LNHDA and CDR2 SQIVND (reference sequence). Trimming took 2 bases from V and 6 from J; bases not matched to a gene: 9. CDR3 loop: CASSIPSGQGVQPQHF. The CDR3 coding sequence is TGTGCCAGTAGTATACCCTCCGGACAGGGCGTTCAGCCCCAGCATTTT.

V usage is TRBV10-3 and J usage is TRBJ1-2, with no clear D. CDR1 and CDR2 from the germline V gene are ENHRY and SYGVKD. Trimming pared 2 bases from V and 8 bases from J, leaving 6 bases between. The CDR3 covers 11 residues. The CDR3 nucleotides are TGTGCCATCAGTGAGCTAGGAGGCTACACCTTC. This gives the protein CAISELGGYTF.

CDR3 DNA sequence: TGTGCCAGCAGCTTCATAGCGGGAATCGATGAGCAGTTCTTC. Its protein product is CASSFIAGIDEQFF. The gene calls are TRBV7-4 and TRBJ2-1; 8 bases are a match to TRBD2. This CDR3 region has 14 residues. V lost 3 bases, J lost 8 bases, and 6 bases stayed unmatched. CDR1 and CDR2 (germline): SGHVT, SQSDAQ. The whole variable domain, filled in from reference TRBV7-4 and TRBJ2-1, reads GAGVSQSPRYKVAKRGRDVALRCDSISGHVTLYWYRQTLGQGSEVLTYSQSDAQRDKSGRPSGRFSAERPERSVSTLKIQRTEQGDSAVYLCASSFIAGIDEQFFGPGTRLTVL.